The clone carrying this TCR beta chain came up many times. The entry originates in a study of early T cells in non-severe SARS-CoV-2 infection. MiXCR, run by TCRdb on the 5' RACE reads, gives a single entry per CDR3 protein. This sample has under 70,000 distinct CDR3 sequences, with 5.6% found just once. The clonotype was recovered from an adult who was a healthcare worker with PCR-confirmed SARS-CoV-2 infection or an uninfected control (not recorded which). Sequencing was performed on whole blood.

CDR3 amino acids: CAVGKEAFF. Here the CDR3 DNA reads TGTGCCGTGGGGAAGGAAGCTTTCTTT. The chain links TRBV30 to TRBJ1-1; no clear D. The CDR3 spans 9 residues. Germline-derived CDR1 and CDR2 are GTSNPN and SVGIG (reference sequence). The germline V and J ends were trimmed by 8 bases and 8 bases, with 9 bases remaining between them.